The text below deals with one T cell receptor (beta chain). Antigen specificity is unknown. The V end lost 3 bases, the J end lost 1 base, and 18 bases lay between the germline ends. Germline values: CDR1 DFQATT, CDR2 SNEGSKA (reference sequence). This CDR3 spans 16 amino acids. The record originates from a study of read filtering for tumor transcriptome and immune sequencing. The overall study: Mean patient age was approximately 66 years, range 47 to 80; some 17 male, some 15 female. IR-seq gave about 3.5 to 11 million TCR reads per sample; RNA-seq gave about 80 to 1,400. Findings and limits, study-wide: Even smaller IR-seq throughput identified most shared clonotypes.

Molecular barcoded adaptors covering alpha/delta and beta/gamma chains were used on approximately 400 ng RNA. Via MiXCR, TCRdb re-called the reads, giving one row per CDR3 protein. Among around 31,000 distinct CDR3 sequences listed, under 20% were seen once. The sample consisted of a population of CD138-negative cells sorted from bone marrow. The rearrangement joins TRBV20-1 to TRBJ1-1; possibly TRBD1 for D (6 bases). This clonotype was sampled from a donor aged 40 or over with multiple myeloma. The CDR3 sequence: CSARGGGDRTNTEAFF. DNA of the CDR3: TGCAGTGCTAGGGGGGGGGGAGACAGGACGAACACTGAAGCTTTCTTT.